The 17 T cell receptor beta chains below all came from one sample that was sequenced in a study of OX40 agonist ivuxolimab in advanced cancers. TCRdb's table, derived via immunoSEQ multiplex PCR, lists solely in-frame clones and lacks some. Here the sample spans about 93,000 clones, 94% being singletons. Sequences were derived from CD4+ or CD8+ T cells sorted from blood, sampled in a trial of the OX40 agonist ivuxolimab. The receptors here all came from an adult with an advanced solid tumor such as melanoma, head and neck, liver or kidney cancer.

CDR3 loop: CATSTGTAARYEQYF. DNA for the CDR3: TGTGCCACCAGCACTGGGACAGCCGCCCGCTACGAGCAGTACTTC. The V gene is TRBV15, the J gene TRBJ2-7, with TRBD1 identical over 7 bases. CDR1 LNHNV and CDR2 YYDKDF come from the germline V gene (reference sequence). After removal of 4 bases from V and 3 bases from J, the junction contained 9 bases not matched to a gene. The CDR3 contains 15 residues.

This chain connects TRBV14 to TRBJ2-5; 8 bases line up with TRBD2. Germline values: CDR1 SGHDN, CDR2 FVKESK. This CDR3 contains 15 residues. V dropped 4 bases and J dropped 5; count of bases not matched to a gene: 9. CDR3 in amino acids: CASSLIAGSGETQYF. The CDR3 DNA sequence: TGTGCCAGCAGCCTGATAGCGGGATCAGGGGAGACCCAGTACTTC.

The chain combines TRBV15 with TRBJ1-5; TRBD1 aligns across 9 bases. Germline trimming cut 1 base from V and 4 bases from J; bases unmatched to any gene: 5. The CDR3 consists of 16 residues. Germline values: CDR1 LNHNV, CDR2 YYDKDF (reference sequence). The chain's CDR3 is CATSRGTGGGNQPQHF. CDR3 in DNA: TGTGCCACCAGCAGAGGAACAGGGGGCGGAAATCAGCCCCAGCATTTT.

The chain combines TRBV19 with TRBJ1-1; D not certain. The CDR3 runs to 14 residues. V was trimmed by 3 bases and J by 0 bases, leaving 8 bases between them. CDR1 is LNHDA, CDR2 SQIVND, per germline (reference sequence). As DNA, the CDR3 is TGTGCCAGTAGTATGAGATCTATGAACACTGAAGCTTTCTTT. Its protein product is CASSMRSMNTEAFF. The whole variable domain, filled in from reference TRBV19 and TRBJ1-1, reads DGGITQSPKYLFRKEGQNVTLSCEQNLNHDAMYWYRQDPGQGLRLIYYSQIVNDFQKGDIAEGYSVSREKKESFPLTVTSAQKNPTAFYLCASSMRSMNTEAFFGQGTRLTVV.

The chain carries TRBV6-1 and TRBJ1-2, with D tentatively TRBD1 (5 bases). Germline lookup yields CDR1 MNHNS and CDR2 SASEGT. The length of the CDR3 is 15 residues. V lost 0 bases to trimming and J lost 4 bases, with 12 bases between them. CDR3 loop: CASSEAGDGSYGYTF. Written as DNA, the CDR3 is TGTGCCAGCAGTGAAGCTGGGGACGGAAGCTATGGCTACACCTTC.

This sequence joins TRBV14 and TRBJ2-1; tentatively, D is TRBD2 (5 bases). V gave up 3 bases and J gave up 2 bases, with 11 bases separating them. The CDR3 length is 15 residues. Looked up from germline, CDR1 is SGHDN and CDR2 is FVKESK. Written as DNA, the CDR3 is TGTGCCAGCAGCCACCTCACTAGGACCTACAATGAGCAGTTCTTC. Protein product: CASSHLTRTYNEQFF.

This chain joins TRBV11-2 and TRBJ2-1, with 10 positions matching TRBD1. The length of the CDR3 is 16 residues. The V and J ends lost 4 bases and 5 bases, in that order; junction bases with no gene match: 8. From germline, CDR1 is SGHAT and CDR2 FQNNGV. This CDR3 reads CASSSPWDRGHNEQFF. CDR3 DNA: TGTGCCAGCAGCTCCCCCTGGGACAGGGGCCACAATGAGCAGTTCTTC.

The table lists this clone with a count of one. J is TRBJ2-7 and V is TRBV5-5; D call uncertain. V was cut by 1 base and J by 3 bases, with 8 bases left in between. Germline V gene sequence: CDR1 SGHKS, CDR2 YYEKEE (reference sequence). The CDR3 spans 13 residues. The CDR3 coding sequence is TGTGCCAGCAGCTTGAACCAGATCTACGAGCAGTACTTC. Its protein product is CASSLNQIYEQYF.

V usage is TRBV6-6 and J usage is TRBJ2-7; D unclear. Trimming took 0 bases from V and 3 from J, leaving 12 bases between them. This CDR3 is 15 amino acids long. Germline CDR1 MNHNY, CDR2 SVGAGI (reference sequence). This CDR3 is CASSYSIAKIYEQYF. In nucleotides, the CDR3 is TGTGCCAGCAGTTACTCGATCGCGAAGATCTACGAGCAGTACTTC.

J is TRBJ1-6 and V is TRBV27; a possible D gene is TRBD1 (5 bases). Trimming removed 2 bases from V and 4 bases from J, with 9 bases in between. The CDR3 extends over 15 amino acids. Germline values: CDR1 MNHEY, CDR2 SMNVEV (reference sequence). CDR3 DNA sequence: TGTGCCAGCAGTTTACGGGGGGGGTATAATTCACCCCTCCACTTT. Encoded protein: CASSLRGGYNSPLHF.

V gene TRBV11-2 combines with J gene TRBJ1-1; 9 nucleotides line up with TRBD1. J lost 6 bases, V lost 4 bases, and 9 bases had no gene match. This CDR3 contains 15 residues. The germline V gene has CDR1 SGHAT and CDR2 FQNNGV. As DNA, the CDR3 is TGTGCCAGCAGCTCTTCCGGGACAGGGTGGCCTGAAGCTTTCTTT. This sequence encodes CASSSSGTGWPEAFF.

The V call is TRBV6-5, the J call TRBJ1-4, with D unclear. V dropped 2 bases and J dropped 2 bases, with 6 bases sitting between them. The germline V gene encodes CDR1 MNHEY and CDR2 SVGAGI. The CDR3 length is 14 residues. CDR3 nucleotides: TGTGCCAGCAGTTACGGATCTACTAATGAAAAACTGTTTTTT. Translated, it gives CASSYGSTNEKLFF.

The chain carries TRBV27 and TRBJ2-5, with 11 bases that match TRBD1. The CDR3 has 16 amino acids. Germline V gives CDR1 MNHEY, CDR2 SMNVEV (reference sequence). V shed 8 bases, J shed 2 bases, and the junction held 10 bases outside the gene matches. The CDR3 coding sequence is TGTGCCAGCCTGGTTGACCGGGACAGGGGGCAAGAGACCCAGTACTTC. Translated: CASLVDRDRGQETQYF.

The chain has TRBV27 and TRBJ1-2; TRBD1 matches at 7 bases. The ends lost 5 bases at V and 8 bases at J; junction bases unmatched: 8. Germline V gene data show CDR1 as MNHEY and CDR2 as SMNVEV (reference sequence). The CDR3 runs to 13 residues. The CDR3 nucleotides are TGTGCCAGCAGTCCGTACAGGGGTTCGGGCTACACCTTC. It codes for CASSPYRGSGYTF.

This clone was picked up one time. The chain recombines TRBV30 with TRBJ2-7, with 7 nucleotides matching TRBD2. V dropped 0 bases and J dropped 3; count of bases not matched to a gene: 11. Per germline, CDR1 GTSNPN and CDR2 SVGIG (reference sequence). The CDR3 has 16 residues. In DNA form, the CDR3 reads TGTGCCTGGAGTGTCAGGTACTCCCGGGAGGTCTACGAGCAGTACTTC. Amino acids: CAWSVRYSREVYEQYF.

This chain uses TRBV6-6 with TRBJ1-2; D gene uncertain. The V gene lost 0 bases and the J gene lost 4 bases, with 12 bases spanning the gap. CDR3 size: 15 residues. CDR1 MNHNY and CDR2 SVGAGI come from the germline V gene (reference sequence). The CDR3 DNA follows: TGTGCCAGCAGTTACTCTGCGGGTTGGGTCTATGGCTACACCTTC. Amino acid sequence: CASSYSAGWVYGYTF.

This clone was found once. The genes are TRBV6-5 and TRBJ2-3; 7 nucleotides agree with TRBD2. The CDR3 is made up of 14 amino acids. J gave up 0 bases and V 6 bases, and 3 bases lay outside the gene matches. Germline CDR1 MNHEY, CDR2 SVGAGI. CDR3 nucleotides: TGTGCCAGCAGCGAACTAGCGAGCACAGATACGCAGTATTTT. Residues: CASSELASTDTQYF.